This T cell receptor (beta chain) derives from a study of blood T cells in healthy people across ages. V dropped 6 bases and J dropped 2; count of bases not matched to a gene: 13. The germline V gene has CDR1 DFQATT and CDR2 SNEGSKA (reference sequence). CDR3 size: 16 residues. Next came a second PCR, run for roughly 7 to 12 cycles, which used a sample-barcoded 5' primer along with a J-beta primer mix. TCRdb recomputed calls from the 5' RACE reads with MiXCR, one row per CDR3 protein. The sample includes about 1.4 million distinct CDR3 sequences, roughly 60% of them seen just once. The sequence derives from a man younger than 30 in good health. The sample consisted of blood. The rearrangement uses TRBV20-1 and TRBJ1-2, with TRBD1 identical over 9 bases. This CDR3 is CSAGDRVYRGNYGYTF. The CDR3 region has the DNA TGCAGTGCCGGGGACAGGGTTTATCGAGGGAACTATGGCTACACCTTC.